The 16 T cell receptor beta chains in this list originate from one sample, sequenced in a study of chemoradiotherapy in HPV16-positive cancers. The protocol was immunoSEQ multiplex PCR, while the TCRdb copy is restricted to in-frame clones and leaves out a portion. The data contain approximately 35,000 clones, around 92% of them singletons. Sample: blood, taken from a patient who underwent chemoradiotherapy. These receptors were taken from a human donor with HPV-associated anogenital cancer.

The J gene is TRBJ2-1, the V gene TRBV2, with 12 bases identical to TRBD1. J lost 6 bases, V lost 3 bases, and 12 bases had no gene match. CDR1 SNHLY and CDR2 FYNNEI come from the germline V gene. The CDR3 length is 18 residues. The CDR3 coding sequence is TGTGCCAGCAGTGATAGGGACAGGGGGCGTCGAACCGCCAATGAGCAGTTCTTC. Translation gives CASSDRDRGRRTANEQFF. Full variable domain (missing parts from reference TRBV2 and TRBJ2-1): EPEVTQTPSHQVTQMGQEVILRCVPISNHLYFYWYRQILGQKVEFLVSFYNNEISEKSEIFDDQFSVERPDGSNFTLKIRSTKLEDSAMYFCASSDRDRGRRTANEQFFGPGTRLTVL.

V gene TRBV7-9 combines with J gene TRBJ2-6, with unresolved D. Trimming removed 4 bases from V and 1 base from J, with 14 bases in between. CDR1 and CDR2 from the germline V gene are SEHNR and FQNEAQ (reference sequence). The CDR3 loop spans 17 amino acids. The CDR3 nucleotides are TGTGCCAGCAGCTGGGTGAAGGTGGAGTCTGGGGCCAACGTCCTGACTTTC. Amino acids: CASSWVKVESGANVLTF.

This chain uses TRBV18 with TRBJ1-1, with D uncertain. Germline CDR1 is KGHSH and CDR2 is LQKENI. This CDR3 has 13 residues. The V end was cut by 5 bases, the J end by 4 bases, with 11 bases between. CDR3 nucleotides: TGTGCCAGCTCAGAAAACGATGCCACTGAAGCTTTCTTT. Translated: CASSENDATEAFF.

The chain links TRBV9 to TRBJ1-2, with D possibly being TRBD1 (5 bases). The CDR3 runs to 15 residues. V lost 3 bases and J 3 bases, leaving 15 bases between the germline ends. Germline-derived CDR1 and CDR2 are SGDLS and YYNGEE. The chain's CDR3 is CASSAAAGAYYGYTF. Written as DNA, the CDR3 is TGTGCCAGCAGCGCTGCGGCCGGGGCCTACTATGGCTACACCTTC.

This clone appeared a few times. The CDR3 nucleotides read TGTGCCAGCTCACCATCCCTAGCGGGGAACACCGGGGAGCTGTTTTTT. As protein: CASSPSLAGNTGELFF. The rearrangement uses TRBV18 and TRBJ2-2; 8 bases match TRBD2. The CDR3 has 16 residues. The junction had 3 bases not matched to a gene; V was cut back by 2 bases and J by 1 base. Per the germline V gene, CDR1 is KGHSH and CDR2 is LQKENI.

The chain carries TRBV6-1 and TRBJ2-7, with TRBD2 identical over 10 bases. V lost 5 bases and J lost 2; bases outside the gene matches: 3. This CDR3 is 14 amino acids long. The V gene's germline CDR1 is MNHNS and CDR2 SASEGT. The CDR3 DNA follows: TGTGCCAGCAGTAGGACTAGCGGAACCTACGAGCAGTACTTC. Amino acids: CASSRTSGTYEQYF.

This chain connects TRBV6-6 to TRBJ1-1, with 7 bases fitting TRBD1. Germline loops: CDR1 MNHNY, CDR2 SVGAGI (reference sequence). The CDR3 runs to 15 residues. V dropped 6 bases and J dropped 4; count of bases not matched to a gene: 11. DNA of the CDR3: TGTGCCAGCAGCCCCTCGCGGCAGGGGGTCACTGAAGCTTTCTTT. It is translated as CASSPSRQGVTEAFF.

This chain links TRBV11-1 with TRBJ1-2; possible D gene TRBD1, 6 bases. CDR1 and CDR2 (germline): SGHAT, FQDESV (reference sequence). The V gene lost 5 bases and the J gene lost 8 bases, with 21 bases spanning the gap. The CDR3 runs to 15 residues. The CDR3 nucleotides are TGTGCCAGCAGCCGCAACGGGGGGCTCACCTCGGGCTACACCTTC. Protein product: CASSRNGGLTSGYTF.

The chain links TRBV7-8 to TRBJ1-5; 7 bases fit TRBD1. The V and J ends lost 5 bases and 4 bases, in that order; junction bases with no gene match: 5. This CDR3 comprises 14 residues. In germline, CDR1 is SGHVS, CDR2 FQNEAQ. The CDR3 region is CASSQGVGNQPQHF. The CDR3 DNA reads TGTGCCAGCAGCCAGGGGGTTGGTAATCAGCCCCAGCATTTT.

The gene calls are TRBV19 and TRBJ2-1; TRBD1 agrees at 9 bases. The CDR3 contains 16 residues. Trimming removed 8 bases from V and 5 bases from J; junction bases left unmatched: 13. Germline CDR1 and CDR2: LNHDA and SQIVND (reference sequence). The CDR3 nucleotides are TGTGCCAGTGCTGCCCCCGGGACAGGGAATGACAATGAGCAGTTCTTC. It yields the protein CASAAPGTGNDNEQFF.

The V gene is TRBV9, the J gene TRBJ2-7; 9 nucleotides align to TRBD1. Per germline, CDR1 SGDLS and CDR2 YYNGEE. Germline trimming cut 0 bases from V and 1 base from J; bases unmatched to any gene: 11. CDR3 length equals 18 residues. The CDR3 region is CASSVDRGPGGSSYEQYF. CDR3 nucleotides: TGTGCCAGCAGCGTAGACAGGGGGCCTGGAGGGAGTTCCTACGAGCAGTACTTC.

The chain combines TRBV5-6 with TRBJ2-3, with 8 nucleotides matching TRBD1. V shed 5 bases and J 3 bases; nucleotides not matched to a gene: 5. The CDR3 is 14 amino acids. The germline CDR1 and CDR2 sequences are SGHDT and YYEEEE. CDR3 loop: CASSAGGFTDTQYF. In DNA form, the CDR3 reads TGTGCCAGCAGTGCAGGGGGCTTTACAGATACGCAGTATTTT. The full variable domain, completed using reference TRBV5-6 and TRBJ2-3, is DAGVTQSPTHLIKTRGQQVTLRCSPKSGHDTVSWYQQALGQGPQFIFQYYEEEERQRGNFPDRFSGHQFPNYSSELNVNALLLGDSALYLCASSAGGFTDTQYFGPGTRLTVL.

The rearrangement links TRBV5-8 to TRBJ2-3; weak D call: TRBD1 (6 bases). Trimming left V 3 bases short and J 0 bases short, with 11 bases between. The CDR3 is made up of 15 amino acids. Germline V gives CDR1 SGHTS, CDR2 YDEGEE. CDR3 residues: CASSWDIPSTDTQYF. The CDR3 nucleotides are TGTGCCAGCAGCTGGGACATCCCTAGCACAGATACGCAGTATTTT.

V gene TRBV11-2 combines with J gene TRBJ2-5, with TRBD2 matching 15 bases. The CDR3 length is 16 residues. CDR1 and CDR2 (germline): SGHAT, FQNNGV. J gave up 5 bases and V 5 bases, and 6 bases lay outside the gene matches. CDR3 bases: TGTGCCAGCAGCCCTGGACTAGCGGGGGGGCAGGAGACCCAGTACTTC. The encoded protein is CASSPGLAGGQETQYF. Full variable domain (outside the CDR3, taken from reference TRBV11-2 and TRBJ2-5): EAGVAQSPRYKIIEKRQSVAFWCNPISGHATLYWYQQILGQGPKLLIQFQNNGVVDDSQLPKDRFSAERLKGVDSTLKIQPAKLEDSAVYLCASSPGLAGGQETQYFGPGTRLLVL.

This chain links TRBV7-2 with TRBJ2-2; no clear D gene. Germline V gene lookup returns CDR1 SGHTA and CDR2 FQGNSA. The ends were cut back, 5 bases at V and 4 bases at J, with 11 bases in the middle. This CDR3 spans 14 amino acids. CDR3 loop: CASSDRPGTGELFF. The CDR3 DNA reads as TGTGCCAGCAGCGACCGGCCGGGCACCGGGGAGCTGTTTTTT.

The rearrangement joins TRBV12-5 to TRBJ2-5; the match to TRBD2 covers 12 bases. The trim removed 5 bases at V and 4 bases at J, leaving 17 bases unmatched. The length of the CDR3 is 19 residues. Per germline, CDR1 LGHNT and CDR2 FRNRAP. The DNA for the CDR3 is TGTGCTAGTGGTCAGACTAGCGGGGGACTACCCGTCTCAGGAGAGACCCAGTACTTC. Protein product: CASGQTSGGLPVSGETQYF.